This paragraph covers one TCR beta chain sequence. Its antigen is undetermined. TCRdb keeps only in-frame clones here, not all; method: immunoSEQ multiplex PCR. The sample carries roughly 140,000 clones, 90% to 95% recorded once. The data were taken from a study of T cell responses to AZD1222 COVID-19 vaccine. Study-level findings and limits: The donors showed a predominance of white British ancestry and of females, with possible underestimation of clonal diversity. Vaccination with two AZD1222 doses was followed by a rise in Spike-specific TCR breadth and depth. Without day 14 samples, only post-peak T cell repertoires were studied.

The source material was peripheral blood, sampled after recovery from COVID-19. The source is an adult who had recovered from COVID-19.

The CDR3 DNA reads TGTGCCAGCAGTTCCGAGACGCTGCCAATCAATGAGCAGTTCTTC. Its protein is CASSSETLPINEQFF. V usage is TRBV27 and J usage is TRBJ2-1, with D unresolved. The length of the CDR3 is 15 residues. Germline V lookup: CDR1 MNHEY, CDR2 SMNVEV (reference sequence). V was pared by 4 bases and J by 6 bases, with 16 bases between.